The next 11 T cell receptor beta chains were all read from a single sample in a study of blood T cell repertoires in COVID-19. Repertoires were generated with immunoSEQ multiplex PCR, while TCRdb's copy carries only in-frame clones and drops some. The sample shows over 25,000 clones, 75% to 90% of them seen only once. Sequenced input: peripheral blood. These receptor sequences come from a human donor in a cohort sampled during active COVID-19.

This clone was seen once. The rearrangement links TRBV7-6 to TRBJ1-1; a possible D gene is TRBD1 (5 bases). Germline-derived CDR1 and CDR2 are SGHVS and FNYEAQ. The CDR3 covers 15 residues. Deletions cut 1 base from V and 2 bases from J, with 11 bases between. DNA of the CDR3: TGTGCCAGCAGCTTAGGCAGGGAAGGCAACACTGAAGCTTTCTTT. Encoded protein: CASSLGREGNTEAFF. Full variable domain (missing parts from reference TRBV7-6 and TRBJ1-1): GAGVSQSPRYKVTKRGQDVALRCDPISGHVSLYWYRQALGQGPEFLTYFNYEAQQDKSGLPNDRFSAERPEGSISTLTIQRTEQRDSAMYRCASSLGREGNTEAFFGQGTRLTVV.

The rearrangement uses TRBV5-1 and TRBJ2-3; 16 nucleotides agree with TRBD2. CDR1 and CDR2 from the germline V gene are SGHRS and YFSETQ. This CDR3 has 18 residues. Unmatched junction bases numbered 5, after V lost 2 bases and J lost 2 bases. The CDR3 nucleotides read TGCGCCAGCAGCTTCGGGACTAGCGGGGGGGCATACACAGATACGCAGTATTTT. Translating it yields CASSFGTSGGAYTDTQYF.

CDR3 protein: CASSPPRDVGNTIYF. CDR3 sequence (DNA): TGTGCCAGCTCACCACCGCGGGACGTCGGAAACACCATATATTTT. The V and J genes are TRBV18 and TRBJ1-3; D is possibly TRBD1 (5 bases). V gave up 0 bases and J gave up 4 bases, with 10 bases separating them. Germline V gene sequence: CDR1 KGHSH, CDR2 LQKENI. This CDR3 region has 15 residues. Filled out from reference TRBV18 and TRBJ1-3, the complete variable domain reads NAGVMQNPRHLVRRRGQEARLRCSPMKGHSHVYWYRQLPEEGLKFMVYLQKENIIDESGMPKERFSAEFPKEGPSILRIQQVVRGDSAAYFCASSPPRDVGNTIYFGEGSWLTVV.

This chain joins TRBV5-1 and TRBJ2-3; 10 nucleotides align to TRBD2. Trimming took 0 bases from V and 2 from J; bases not matched to a gene: 3. This CDR3 region has 16 residues. Germline CDR1 and CDR2: SGHRS and YFSETQ. The CDR3 loop reads CASSLVLAGDTDTQYF. CDR3 DNA sequence: TGCGCCAGCAGCTTGGTGCTAGCGGGGGACACAGATACGCAGTATTTT.

The V and J genes are TRBV2 and TRBJ1-1; 7 bases fit TRBD1. Germline V lookup: CDR1 SNHLY, CDR2 FYNNEI. Trimming removed 7 bases from V and 6 bases from J; junction bases left unmatched: 11. The CDR3 runs 14 residues. The CDR3 loop reads CASTPTGAPSEAFF. CDR3 in DNA: TGTGCCAGCACCCCCACAGGGGCACCCTCTGAAGCTTTCTTT.

The chain carries TRBV29-1 and TRBJ1-2; tentatively, D is TRBD1 (6 bases). V gave up 4 bases and J gave up 1 base, with 10 bases separating them. The germline V gene encodes CDR1 SQVTM and CDR2 ANQGSEA. CDR3 length equals 13 residues. The DNA of the CDR3 is TGCAGCGTTGTGGGCAGGGGTAACTATGGCTACACCTTC. Translating gives CSVVGRGNYGYTF.

V and J are TRBV5-1 and TRBJ2-3, with TRBD2 identical over 10 bases. There are 16 residues in the CDR3. J was trimmed by 4 bases and V by 4 bases; bases with no gene match: 9. Germline assignment: CDR1 SGHRS and CDR2 YFSETQ. CDR3 loop: CASSPRTSGIADTQYF. As DNA, the CDR3 is TGCGCCAGCAGCCCGCGGACTAGCGGTATTGCAGATACGCAGTATTTT.

The chain joins TRBV19 to TRBJ2-1, with TRBD2 matching over 7 bases. Germline CDR1 is LNHDA and CDR2 is SQIVND (reference sequence). V was clipped by 6 bases and J by 7 bases; unmatched bases: 3. This CDR3 has 12 amino acids. In DNA, the CDR3 is TGTGCCAGTAGCGGGAGGCTGAATGAGCAGTTCTTC. As protein: CASSGRLNEQFF.

The V gene is TRBV2, the J gene TRBJ1-2; no firm D call. This CDR3 spans 13 amino acids. V gave up 2 bases and J gave up 3 bases, with 7 bases separating them. In germline, CDR1 is SNHLY, CDR2 FYNNEI. The CDR3 region has the DNA TGTGCCAGCAGTGAATTGCCGGACTATGGCTACACCTTC. Amino acid sequence: CASSELPDYGYTF.

V is TRBV11-2 and J is TRBJ2-7, with 9 bases matching TRBD1. CDR1 and CDR2 from the germline V gene are SGHAT and FQNNGV. With 2 bases clipped from V and 2 bases from J, the junction kept 4 bases outside the gene matches. This CDR3 spans 15 amino acids. The CDR3 sequence: CASSLLTGGTYEQYF. The CDR3 DNA is TGTGCCAGCAGCTTATTGACAGGGGGTACCTACGAGCAGTACTTC.

The CDR3 protein is CATSEGDLCLWGVVGTEAFF. The DNA for the CDR3 is TGTGCCACCAGTGAGGGCGATTTGTGCCTGTGGGGGGTGGTGGGCACTGAAGCTTTCTTT. The chain couples TRBV24-1 to TRBJ1-1; maybe TRBD1 (5 bases). CDR1 and CDR2 (germline): KGHDR, SFDVKD. The CDR3 spans 20 residues. Trimming removed 4 bases from V and 4 bases from J, with 30 bases in between.